The TCR beta chain under discussion was sequenced for a study of blood T cell repertoires in COVID-19. V was clipped by 6 bases and J by 0 bases, with 12 bases between them. CDR1 is SNHLY and CDR2 is FYNNEI in the germline V gene. The CDR3 is 15 amino acids. Sequenced by immunoSEQ multiplex PCR; TCRdb stores in-frame clones only, minus some. The sample holds some 250,000 clones, approximately 77% seen once. Sequenced: peripheral blood. V and J are TRBV2 and TRBJ2-1, with a tentative D call TRBD2 (6 bases). The TCR sequence derives from a woman between 18 and 29 years old with acute or convalescent COVID-19. The CDR3 reads CASRGRPSSYNEQFF. CDR3 sequence (DNA): TGTGCCAGCAGAGGGAGGCCAAGCTCCTACAATGAGCAGTTCTTC.